This T cell receptor (beta chain) appears in the sequencing data of a study of memory CD4+ T cells and cytomegalovirus serostatus. The study, taken as a whole, reports: Each of approximately 70 CMV-associated TCRbeta sequences occurred in one to five individuals.

The sort gate was single viable CD3+CD4+CD8-CD45RO+ cells for memory CD4+ T cells. Sequencing was performed with immunoSEQ multiplex PCR; in TCRdb, only in-frame clones are kept and a portion is missing. The sample lists about 64,000 clones, roughly three quarters occurring once. On this clone: The target antigen is unknown.

The receptor's source is an adult in good health and CMV-seronegative. Sequencing was performed on memory CD4+ T cells from blood.

The CDR3 loop is CASSPGQVQMNTEAFF. The CDR3 bases are TGTGCCAGTAGTCCGGGACAGGTACAAATGAACACTGAAGCTTTCTTT. V is TRBV19 and J is TRBJ1-1, with TRBD1 identical over 8 bases. Germline-derived CDR1 and CDR2 are LNHDA and SQIVND (reference sequence). CDR3 length equals 16 residues. J gave up 0 bases and V 5 bases, and 8 bases lay outside the gene matches.